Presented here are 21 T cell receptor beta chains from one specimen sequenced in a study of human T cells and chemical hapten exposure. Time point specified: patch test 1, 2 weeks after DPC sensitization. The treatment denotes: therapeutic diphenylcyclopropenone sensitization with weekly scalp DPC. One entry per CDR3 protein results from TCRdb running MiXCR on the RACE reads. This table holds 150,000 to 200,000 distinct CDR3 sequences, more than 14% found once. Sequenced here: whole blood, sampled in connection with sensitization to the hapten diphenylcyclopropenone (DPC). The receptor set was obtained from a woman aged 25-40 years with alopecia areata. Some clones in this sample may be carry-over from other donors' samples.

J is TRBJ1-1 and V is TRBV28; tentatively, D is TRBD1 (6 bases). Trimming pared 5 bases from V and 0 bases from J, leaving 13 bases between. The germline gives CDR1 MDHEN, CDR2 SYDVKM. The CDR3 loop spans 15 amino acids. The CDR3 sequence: CASSGPGHMNTEAFF. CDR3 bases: TGTGCCAGCAGTGGTCCGGGACATATGAACACTGAAGCTTTCTTT. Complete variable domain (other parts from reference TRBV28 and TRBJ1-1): DVKVTQSSRYLVKRTGEKVFLECVQDMDHENMFWYRQDPGLGLRLIYFSYDVKMKEKGDIPEGYSVSREKKERFSLILESASTNQTSMYLCASSGPGHMNTEAFFGQGTRLTVV.

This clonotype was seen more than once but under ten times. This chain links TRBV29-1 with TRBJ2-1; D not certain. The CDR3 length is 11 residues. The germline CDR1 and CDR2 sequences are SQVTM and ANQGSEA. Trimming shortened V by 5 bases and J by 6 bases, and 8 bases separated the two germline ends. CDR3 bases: TGCAGCGTTTCAGTTATCAATGAGCAGTTCTTC. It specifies CSVSVINEQFF.

The CDR3 sequence is CASSVGGWGSSYEQYF. The DNA for the CDR3 is TGTGCCAGCAGCGTAGGAGGTTGGGGGAGCTCCTACGAGCAGTACTTC. The chain combines TRBV9 with TRBJ2-7; perhaps D is TRBD1 or TRBD2 (5 bases each). The CDR3 is made up of 16 amino acids. Per the germline V gene, CDR1 is SGDLS and CDR2 is YYNGEE. V was trimmed by 0 bases and J by 0 bases, leaving 13 bases between them.

The CDR3 reads CASSQDRGPGNTIYF. The CDR3 DNA follows: TGCGCCAGCAGCCAAGACAGGGGGCCTGGAAACACCATATATTTT. V and J are TRBV4-3 and TRBJ1-3; 8 bases align to TRBD1. Germline CDR1 and CDR2: LGHNA and YSLEER. The junction had 0 bases not matched to a gene; V was cut back by 0 bases and J by 2 bases. CDR3 length: 15 amino acids.

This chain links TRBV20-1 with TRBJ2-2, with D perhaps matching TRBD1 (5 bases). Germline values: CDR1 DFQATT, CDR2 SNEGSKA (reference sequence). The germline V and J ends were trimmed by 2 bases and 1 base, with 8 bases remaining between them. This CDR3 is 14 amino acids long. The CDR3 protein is CSARSGKNTGELFF. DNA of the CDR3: TGCAGTGCTAGATCAGGGAAGAACACCGGGGAGCTGTTTTTT.

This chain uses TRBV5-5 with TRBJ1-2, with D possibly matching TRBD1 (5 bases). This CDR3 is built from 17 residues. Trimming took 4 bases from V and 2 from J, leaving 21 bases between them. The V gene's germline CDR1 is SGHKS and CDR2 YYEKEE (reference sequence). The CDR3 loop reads CASSPPDKADSNYGYTF. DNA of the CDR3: TGTGCCAGCAGCCCCCCGGACAAGGCCGACTCGAACTATGGCTACACCTTC.

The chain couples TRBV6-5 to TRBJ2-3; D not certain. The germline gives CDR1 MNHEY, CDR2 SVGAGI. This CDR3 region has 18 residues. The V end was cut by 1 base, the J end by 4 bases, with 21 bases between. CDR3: CASSYYTLGLGNADTQYF. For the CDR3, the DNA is TGTGCCAGCAGTTACTATACTCTGGGGTTGGGAAACGCAGATACGCAGTATTTT.

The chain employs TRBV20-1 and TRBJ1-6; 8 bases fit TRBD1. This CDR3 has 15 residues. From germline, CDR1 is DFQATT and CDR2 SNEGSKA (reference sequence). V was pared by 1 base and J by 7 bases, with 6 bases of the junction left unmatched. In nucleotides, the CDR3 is TGCAGTGCTAGAGCAGGACAGGGTACCAATTCACCCCTCCACTTT. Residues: CSARAGQGTNSPLHF.

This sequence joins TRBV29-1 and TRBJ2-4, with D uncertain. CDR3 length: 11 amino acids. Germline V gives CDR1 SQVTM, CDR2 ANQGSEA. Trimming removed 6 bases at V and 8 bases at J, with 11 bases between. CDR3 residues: CSVHQSDIQYF. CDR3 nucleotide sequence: TGCAGCGTGCATCAATCGGACATTCAGTACTTC.

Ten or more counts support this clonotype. The CDR3 DNA reads TGTGCCAGCAGCCCCCAGACTAGCACAGATACGCAGTATTTT. Amino acids: CASSPQTSTDTQYF. The V call is TRBV7-9, the J call TRBJ2-3; D gene ambiguous. With 5 bases removed from V and 0 bases from J, the gap between germline ends came to 9 bases. This CDR3 has 14 residues. Germline V gives CDR1 SEHNR, CDR2 FQNEAQ (reference sequence).

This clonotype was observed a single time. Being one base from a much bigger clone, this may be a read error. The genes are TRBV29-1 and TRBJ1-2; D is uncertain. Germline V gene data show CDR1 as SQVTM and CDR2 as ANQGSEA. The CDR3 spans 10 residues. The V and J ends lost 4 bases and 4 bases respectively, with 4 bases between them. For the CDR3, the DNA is TGCAGCGTTGGCGGCTATGGCTACACCTTC. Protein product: CSVGGYGYTF.

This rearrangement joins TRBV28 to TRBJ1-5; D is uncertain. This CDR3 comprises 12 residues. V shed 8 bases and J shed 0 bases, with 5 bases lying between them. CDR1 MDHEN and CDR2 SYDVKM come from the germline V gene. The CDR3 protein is CASGTSNQPQHF. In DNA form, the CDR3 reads TGTGCCAGCGGAACTAGCAATCAGCCCCAGCATTTT. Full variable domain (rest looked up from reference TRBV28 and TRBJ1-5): DVKVTQSSRYLVKRTGEKVFLECVQDMDHENMFWYRQDPGLGLRLIYFSYDVKMKEKGDIPEGYSVSREKKERFSLILESASTNQTSMYLCASGTSNQPQHFGDGTRLSIL.

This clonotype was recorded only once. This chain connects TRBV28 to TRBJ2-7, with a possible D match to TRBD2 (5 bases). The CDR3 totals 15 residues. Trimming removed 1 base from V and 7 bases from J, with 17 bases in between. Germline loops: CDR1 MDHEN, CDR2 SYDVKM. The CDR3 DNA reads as TGTGCCAGCAGTTTATTTCAGGACGGCGGGTTGGAGCAGTACTTC. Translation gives CASSLFQDGGLEQYF.

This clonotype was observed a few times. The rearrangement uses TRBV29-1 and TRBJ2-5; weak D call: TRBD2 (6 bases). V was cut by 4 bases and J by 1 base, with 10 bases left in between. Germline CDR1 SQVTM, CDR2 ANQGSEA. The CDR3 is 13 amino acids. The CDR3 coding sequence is TGCAGCGTTGGACTAGGGCCCCAAGAGACCCAGTACTTC. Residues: CSVGLGPQETQYF.

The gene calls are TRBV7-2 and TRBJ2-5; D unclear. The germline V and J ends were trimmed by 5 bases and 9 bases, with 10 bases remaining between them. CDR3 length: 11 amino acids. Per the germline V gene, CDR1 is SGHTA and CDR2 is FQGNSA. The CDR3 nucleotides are TGTGCCAGCAGCCTCGGCCCCTCCCAGTACTTC. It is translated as CASSLGPSQYF.

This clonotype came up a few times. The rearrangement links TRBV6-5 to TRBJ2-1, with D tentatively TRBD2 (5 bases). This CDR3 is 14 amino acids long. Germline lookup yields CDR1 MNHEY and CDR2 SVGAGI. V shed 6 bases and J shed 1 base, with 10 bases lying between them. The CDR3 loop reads CASRRVPSYNEQFF. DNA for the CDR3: TGTGCCAGCAGGCGGGTCCCATCCTACAATGAGCAGTTCTTC.

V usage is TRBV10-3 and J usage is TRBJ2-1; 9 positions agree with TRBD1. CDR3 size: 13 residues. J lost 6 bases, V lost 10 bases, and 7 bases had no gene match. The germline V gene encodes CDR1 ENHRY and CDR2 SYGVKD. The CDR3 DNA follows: TGTGCCACCACGGGACAGGGTCTCAATGAGCAGTTCTTC. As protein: CATTGQGLNEQFF.

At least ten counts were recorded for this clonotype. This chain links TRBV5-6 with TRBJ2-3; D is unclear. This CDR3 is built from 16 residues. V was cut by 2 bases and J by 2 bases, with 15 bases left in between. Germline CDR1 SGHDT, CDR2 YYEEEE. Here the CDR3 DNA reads TGTGCCAGCAGCTTCGCAGCGCATCCCTTCACAGATACGCAGTATTTT. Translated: CASSFAAHPFTDTQYF.

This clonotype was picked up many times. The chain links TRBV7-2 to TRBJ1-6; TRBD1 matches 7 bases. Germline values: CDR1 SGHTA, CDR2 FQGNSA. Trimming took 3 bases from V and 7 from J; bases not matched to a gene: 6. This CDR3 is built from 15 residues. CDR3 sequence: CASSFTQGRNSPLHF. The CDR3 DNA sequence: TGTGCCAGCAGCTTTACACAGGGGCGGAATTCACCCCTCCACTTT.

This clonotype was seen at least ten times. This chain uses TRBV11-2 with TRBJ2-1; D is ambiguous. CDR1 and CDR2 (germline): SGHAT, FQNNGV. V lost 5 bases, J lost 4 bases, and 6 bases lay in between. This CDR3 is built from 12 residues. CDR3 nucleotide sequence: TGTGCCAGCAGCCCTCCTTACAATGAGCAGTTCTTC. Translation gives CASSPPYNEQFF.

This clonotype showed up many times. The CDR3 reads CASSSAIYTF. CDR3 DNA sequence: TGTGCCAGCAGCTCGGCAATCTACACCTTC. The chain combines TRBV7-2 with TRBJ1-2; no firm D call. V lost 4 bases to trimming and J lost 10 bases, with 7 bases between them. The CDR3 runs to 10 residues. Germline V gives CDR1 SGHTA, CDR2 FQGNSA.